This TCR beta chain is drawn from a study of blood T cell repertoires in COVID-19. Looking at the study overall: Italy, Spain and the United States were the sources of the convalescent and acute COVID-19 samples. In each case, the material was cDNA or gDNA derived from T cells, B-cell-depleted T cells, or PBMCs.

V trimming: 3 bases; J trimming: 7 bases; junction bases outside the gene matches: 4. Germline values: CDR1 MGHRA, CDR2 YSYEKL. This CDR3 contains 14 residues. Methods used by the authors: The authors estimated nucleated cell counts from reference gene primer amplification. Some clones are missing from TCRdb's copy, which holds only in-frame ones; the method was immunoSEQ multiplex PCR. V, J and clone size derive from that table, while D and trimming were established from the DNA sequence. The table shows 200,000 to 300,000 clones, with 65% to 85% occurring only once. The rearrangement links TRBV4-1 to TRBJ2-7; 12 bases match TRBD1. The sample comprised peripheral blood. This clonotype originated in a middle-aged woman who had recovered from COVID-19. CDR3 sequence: CASSQGQGADEQYF. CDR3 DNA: TGCGCCAGCAGCCAGGGACAGGGGGCTGATGAGCAGTACTTC.